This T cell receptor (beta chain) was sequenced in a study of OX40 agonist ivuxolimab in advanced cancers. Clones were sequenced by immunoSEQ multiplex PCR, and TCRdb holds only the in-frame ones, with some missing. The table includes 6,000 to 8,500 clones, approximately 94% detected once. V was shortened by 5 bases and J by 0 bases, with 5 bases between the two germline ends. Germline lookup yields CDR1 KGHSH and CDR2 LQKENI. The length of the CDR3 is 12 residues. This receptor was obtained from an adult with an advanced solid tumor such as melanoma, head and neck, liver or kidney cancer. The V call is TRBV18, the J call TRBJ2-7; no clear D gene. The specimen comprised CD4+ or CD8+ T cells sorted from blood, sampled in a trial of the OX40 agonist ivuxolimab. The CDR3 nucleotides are TGTGCCAGCTCATCGAGCTCCTACGAGCAGTACTTC. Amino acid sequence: CASSSSSYEQYF.